Listed here is a single T cell receptor (beta chain). The CDR3 covers 15 residues. CDR1 SEHNR and CDR2 FQNEAQ come from the germline V gene (reference sequence). The V segment lost 5 bases and the J segment 7 bases; nucleotides outside the gene matches: 9. The source of the sample is a study of identical twins. TCRdb ran MiXCR on the 5' RACE reads and lists one entry per CDR3 protein. The sample yields 650,000 to 750,000 distinct CDR3 sequences, 21% seen once. The data also belong to a second study, concerning T cells expressing NK-cell markers.

The sequence derives from a woman aged 18-30 years in good health. The genes are TRBV7-9 and TRBJ2-1; TRBD2 matches at 9 bases. Sequencing was carried out using PBMCs. CDR3 sequence (DNA): TGTGCCAGCAGCCAGCGGGGGGAGGGCCGAAATGAGCAGTTCTTC. Protein sequence: CASSQRGEGRNEQFF.